The clone carrying this T cell receptor beta chain was found once. The protocol was immunoSEQ multiplex PCR, while the TCRdb copy is restricted to in-frame clones and leaves out a portion. The repertoire includes around 40,000 clones, 79% of them detected once, and around 25% sits in the top ten. This sample is drawn from a study of blood T cell repertoires in COVID-19. The overall study: T cells, B-cell-depleted T cells, or PBMCs provided the cDNA or gDNA that served as material.

The trim removed 5 bases at V and 1 base at J, leaving 5 bases unmatched. The CDR3 totals 16 residues. Germline assignment: CDR1 SGHTA and CDR2 FQGTGA. The sample comprised peripheral blood. The receptor was derived from a man between 65 and 80 years old with acute or convalescent COVID-19. The chain links TRBV7-3 to TRBJ2-2, with 9 bases fitting TRBD2. For the CDR3, the DNA is TGTGCCAGCAGCACGTTAGCGGGAGAGAACACCGGGGAGCTGTTTTTT. It encodes CASSTLAGENTGELFF.